The 25 T cell receptor beta chains listed next were all sequenced from one sample in a study of cytomegalovirus exposure and HLA in healthy donors. 13 Jbeta primers and 60 Vbeta primers were used for the PCR. Sequencing was performed with immunoSEQ multiplex PCR; in TCRdb, only in-frame clones are kept and a portion is missing. The sample lists 95,000 to 100,000 clones, 75% occurring once. Sequenced material: PBMCs. The receptors were sampled from a man aged 45 to 65 in good health and CMV-seronegative.

The chain combines TRBV7-9 with TRBJ2-7; TRBD2 aligns across 12 bases. Germline V lookup: CDR1 SEHNR, CDR2 FQNEAQ (reference sequence). This CDR3 is built from 15 residues. After removal of 4 bases from V and 5 bases from J, the junction contained 6 bases not matched to a gene. CDR3 in DNA: TGTGCCAGCAGCTACCCGGGACTAGCGGGCCACGAGCAGTACTTC. This codes for CASSYPGLAGHEQYF.

The chain is built from TRBV7-9 and TRBJ2-2; D gene unclear. The CDR3 covers 10 residues. V shed 8 bases and J shed 10 bases, with 8 bases lying between them. Germline loops: CDR1 SEHNR, CDR2 FQNEAQ (reference sequence). CDR3 in amino acids: CASPGAELFF. The DNA of the CDR3 is TGTGCCAGCCCCGGTGCGGAGCTGTTTTTT.

The V and J genes are TRBV11-2 and TRBJ1-3; 8 bases map to TRBD1. The CDR3 runs to 15 residues. Germline values: CDR1 SGHAT, CDR2 FQNNGV. V was clipped by 4 bases and J by 4 bases; unmatched bases: 6. CDR3 coding DNA: TGTGCCAGCAGCTCCAGGGGGCTGAGGGGAAACACCATATATTTT. Translating gives CASSSRGLRGNTIYF. The full variable domain, with the rest looked up from reference TRBV11-2 and TRBJ1-3, is EAGVAQSPRYKIIEKRQSVAFWCNPISGHATLYWYQQILGQGPKLLIQFQNNGVVDDSQLPKDRFSAERLKGVDSTLKIQPAKLEDSAVYLCASSSRGLRGNTIYFGEGSWLTVV.

This clone was picked up one time. CDR3 amino acids: CASSLAGDGVSTNEKLFF. The CDR3 DNA follows: TGTGCCAGCAGCTTGGCGGGGGACGGGGTTTCTACTAATGAAAAACTGTTTTTT. The chain recombines TRBV5-6 with TRBJ1-4, with D perhaps TRBD1 (5 bases). The germline gives CDR1 SGHDT, CDR2 YYEEEE. This CDR3 is 18 amino acids long. Trimming shortened V by 0 bases and J by 2 bases, and 17 bases separated the two germline ends.

This clone was seen a handful of times. This rearrangement joins TRBV11-1 to TRBJ1-4; D gene uncertain. The germline V gene encodes CDR1 SGHAT and CDR2 FQDESV (reference sequence). The CDR3 contains 12 residues. V gave up 5 bases and J gave up 7 bases, with 8 bases separating them. The CDR3 nucleotides read TGTGCCAGCAGCCTCAGCGGTGAAAAACTGTTTTTT. Protein: CASSLSGEKLFF.

This clone was counted between two and nine times. The chain links TRBV5-4 to TRBJ1-6; D is possibly TRBD1 (6 bases). The CDR3 is 15 residues long. The V end was cut by 0 bases, the J end by 5 bases, with 9 bases between. CDR1 SGHNT and CDR2 YYREEE come from the germline V gene (reference sequence). The CDR3 is CASSLARGNNSPLHF. CDR3 DNA: TGTGCCAGCAGCTTGGCCAGGGGAAATAATTCACCCCTCCACTTT.

The chain recombines TRBV6-1 with TRBJ1-2; D remains unclear. The germline V and J ends were trimmed by 7 bases and 5 bases, with 8 bases remaining between them. The germline gives CDR1 MNHNS, CDR2 SASEGT. This CDR3 spans 11 amino acids. Here the CDR3 DNA reads TGTGCCAGCAACCGAGGGTATGGCTACACCTTC. The encoded protein is CASNRGYGYTF.

The CDR3 DNA follows: TGTGCCAGCAGCTTAACTAGCGGGAGTAACACCGGGGAGCTGTTTTTT. Its translation: CASSLTSGSNTGELFF. J is TRBJ2-2 and V is TRBV7-9; 11 positions agree with TRBD2. The CDR3 runs 16 residues. CDR1 is SEHNR and CDR2 is FQNEAQ in the germline V gene (reference sequence). Trimming cost V 2 bases and J 2 bases; bases outside gene matches: 1.

The chain employs TRBV7-9 and TRBJ2-7; D is unresolved. The V gene's germline CDR1 is SEHNR and CDR2 FQNEAQ (reference sequence). Trimming removed 4 bases from V and 4 bases from J, with 8 bases in between. The CDR3 is 12 amino acids. Here the CDR3 reads CASSSSLYEQYF. The CDR3 bases are TGTGCCAGCAGCTCAAGCCTGTACGAGCAGTACTTC.

The chain uses TRBV19 and TRBJ1-2, with TRBD1 matching over 10 bases. The CDR3 loop spans 15 amino acids. Germline V gene sequence: CDR1 LNHDA, CDR2 SQIVND (reference sequence). V trimming: 6 bases; J trimming: 0 bases; junction bases outside the gene matches: 4. The CDR3 coding sequence is TGTGCCAGTAGCCCCGGACAGGGGGCTAACTATGGCTACACCTTC. As protein: CASSPGQGANYGYTF.

The chain links TRBV5-5 to TRBJ1-6; no clear D. V was pared by 4 bases and J by 7 bases, with 12 bases between. Germline CDR1 and CDR2: SGHKS and YYEKEE (reference sequence). CDR3 length equals 14 residues. The CDR3 DNA is TGTGCCAGCAGCACACGGGGAGTCAATTCACCCCTCCACTTT. Translated: CASSTRGVNSPLHF.

This clone was detected only a few times. The rearrangement links TRBV6-5 to TRBJ1-2; D not resolved. Looked up from germline, CDR1 is MNHEY and CDR2 is SVGAGI. V lost 6 bases, J lost 8 bases, and 13 bases lay in between. The CDR3 loop spans 12 amino acids. CDR3 nucleotide sequence: TGTGCCAGCAGCCCAGAGGTAGGCGGCTACACCTTC. Amino acid sequence: CASSPEVGGYTF.

This sequence joins TRBV27 and TRBJ2-7; TRBD1 agrees at 7 bases. Germline V lookup: CDR1 MNHEY, CDR2 SMNVEV (reference sequence). This CDR3 comprises 13 residues. V was clipped by 3 bases and J by 4 bases; unmatched bases: 3. The CDR3 DNA is TGTGCCAGCAGTTTTCAGGGGGATTACGAGCAGTACTTC. This codes for CASSFQGDYEQYF.

The chain recombines TRBV9 with TRBJ1-5; D is possibly TRBD1 (5 bases). Germline assignment: CDR1 SGDLS and CDR2 YYNGEE. The CDR3 has 14 amino acids. V shed 4 bases and J shed 1 base, with 9 bases lying between them. CDR3 protein: CASSKGASNQPQHF. In nucleotides, the CDR3 is TGTGCCAGCAGCAAAGGGGCGAGCAATCAGCCCCAGCATTTT.

The gene calls are TRBV6-1 and TRBJ2-7, with D maybe TRBD2 (5 bases). The germline V gene has CDR1 MNHNS and CDR2 SASEGT. The CDR3 runs 14 residues. V was clipped by 10 bases and J by 0 bases, with 16 bases between them. CDR3 in DNA: TGTGCCACTAGGGCGGACTTCAGCTCCTACGAGCAGTACTTC. Translating it yields CATRADFSSYEQYF.

The genes are TRBV27 and TRBJ1-2; a possible D gene is TRBD1 (6 bases). The ends were cut back, 6 bases at V and 9 bases at J, with 17 bases in the middle. CDR1 is MNHEY and CDR2 is SMNVEV in the germline V gene (reference sequence). The CDR3 runs 13 residues. In DNA, the CDR3 is TGTGCCAGCAGCAACCAACAGGGCAGGAGCTACACCTTC. This gives the protein CASSNQQGRSYTF.

This clone has more than one count but fewer than ten. The genes are TRBV5-6 and TRBJ1-4, with 7 nucleotides matching TRBD1. V was clipped by 2 bases and J by 7 bases; unmatched bases: 5. Per the germline V gene, CDR1 is SGHDT and CDR2 is YYEEEE. There are 14 residues in the CDR3. CDR3 in amino acids: CASSLGQAPEKLFF. The DNA of the CDR3 is TGTGCCAGCAGCTTAGGACAGGCCCCTGAAAAACTGTTTTTT.

This clone came up a few times. The rearrangement uses TRBV15 and TRBJ1-5; 7 positions match TRBD1. The CDR3 spans 14 residues. The junction had 4 bases not matched to a gene; V was cut back by 3 bases and J by 5 bases. CDR1 is LNHNV, CDR2 YYDKDF, per germline (reference sequence). CDR3 in DNA: TGTGCCACCAGCAGCAGGACAGGTTATCAGCCCCAGCATTTT. Translation: CATSSRTGYQPQHF.

CDR3 DNA: TGTGCCAGCATACCGGGGGGGCCTAAAGAGACCCAGTACTTC. It encodes CASIPGGPKETQYF. The chain has TRBV6-5 and TRBJ2-5, with 8 bases lining up with TRBD2. The CDR3 extends over 14 amino acids. CDR1 is MNHEY, CDR2 SVGAGI, per germline. Germline trimming cut 7 bases from V and 3 bases from J; bases unmatched to any gene: 7.

The CDR3 bases are TGCGCCAGCAGTTTTGAAGGACAGGGCTTCCAAGAGACCCAGTACTTC. It yields the protein CASSFEGQGFQETQYF. The V gene is TRBV4-3, the J gene TRBJ2-5; 8 positions match TRBD1. This CDR3 spans 16 amino acids. Germline V gene sequence: CDR1 LGHNA, CDR2 YSLEER. The V segment lost 6 bases and the J segment 1 base; nucleotides outside the gene matches: 10.

The rearrangement joins TRBV2 to TRBJ2-5; TRBD1 matches 7 bases. This CDR3 contains 15 residues. V gave up 5 bases and J gave up 6 bases; unmatched junction bases: 12. The germline V gene has CDR1 SNHLY and CDR2 FYNNEI. This CDR3 reads CASSFQPTGWKTQYF. Written as DNA, the CDR3 is TGTGCCAGCAGTTTTCAGCCGACAGGGTGGAAGACCCAGTACTTC.

This rearrangement joins TRBV5-4 to TRBJ2-6; weak D call: TRBD2 (6 bases). The CDR3 sequence is 16 residues long. V was trimmed by 3 bases and J by 1 base, leaving 11 bases between them. Germline V gene sequence: CDR1 SGHNT, CDR2 YYREEE (reference sequence). The CDR3 region is CASSSGGASGANVLTF. For the CDR3, the DNA is TGTGCCAGCAGCTCGGGCGGGGCGTCTGGGGCCAACGTCCTGACTTTC. Drawing the rest from reference TRBV5-4 and TRBJ2-6, the complete variable domain is ETGVTQSPTHLIKTRGQQVTLRCSSQSGHNTVSWYQQALGQGPQFIFQYYREEENGRGNFPPRFSGLQFPNYSSELNVNALELDDSALYLCASSSGGASGANVLTFGAGSRLTVL.

The chain joins TRBV6-6 to TRBJ2-7; the D gene is possibly TRBD2 (7 bases). The CDR3 is 16 amino acids. Between the trimmed V and J ends, which lost 5 bases and 0 bases, there was a span of 17 bases. CDR1 MNHNY and CDR2 SVGAGI come from the germline V gene (reference sequence). The CDR3 sequence: CASSPRGGGHSYEQYF. CDR3 nucleotides: TGTGCCAGCAGTCCTCGAGGGGGGGGGCACTCCTACGAGCAGTACTTC.

In nucleotides, the CDR3 is TGTGCCTGGAGTGAGGAGGGCGTCTCCTACGAGCAGTACTTC. It encodes CAWSEEGVSYEQYF. This rearrangement joins TRBV30 to TRBJ2-7, with TRBD2 as a possible D gene (6 bases). Germline-derived CDR1 and CDR2 are GTSNPN and SVGIG (reference sequence). This CDR3 comprises 14 residues. Trimming cost V 1 base and J 0 bases, with 10 bases left between them.

The chain employs TRBV19 and TRBJ2-4; D may be TRBD2 (6 bases). With 6 bases removed from V and 9 bases from J, the gap between germline ends came to 15 bases. This CDR3 contains 13 residues. CDR1 is LNHDA and CDR2 is SQIVND in the germline V gene (reference sequence). Here the CDR3 DNA reads TGTGCCAGTAGGCCCCGGGGGTCTAGCATTCAGTACTTC. This codes for CASRPRGSSIQYF.